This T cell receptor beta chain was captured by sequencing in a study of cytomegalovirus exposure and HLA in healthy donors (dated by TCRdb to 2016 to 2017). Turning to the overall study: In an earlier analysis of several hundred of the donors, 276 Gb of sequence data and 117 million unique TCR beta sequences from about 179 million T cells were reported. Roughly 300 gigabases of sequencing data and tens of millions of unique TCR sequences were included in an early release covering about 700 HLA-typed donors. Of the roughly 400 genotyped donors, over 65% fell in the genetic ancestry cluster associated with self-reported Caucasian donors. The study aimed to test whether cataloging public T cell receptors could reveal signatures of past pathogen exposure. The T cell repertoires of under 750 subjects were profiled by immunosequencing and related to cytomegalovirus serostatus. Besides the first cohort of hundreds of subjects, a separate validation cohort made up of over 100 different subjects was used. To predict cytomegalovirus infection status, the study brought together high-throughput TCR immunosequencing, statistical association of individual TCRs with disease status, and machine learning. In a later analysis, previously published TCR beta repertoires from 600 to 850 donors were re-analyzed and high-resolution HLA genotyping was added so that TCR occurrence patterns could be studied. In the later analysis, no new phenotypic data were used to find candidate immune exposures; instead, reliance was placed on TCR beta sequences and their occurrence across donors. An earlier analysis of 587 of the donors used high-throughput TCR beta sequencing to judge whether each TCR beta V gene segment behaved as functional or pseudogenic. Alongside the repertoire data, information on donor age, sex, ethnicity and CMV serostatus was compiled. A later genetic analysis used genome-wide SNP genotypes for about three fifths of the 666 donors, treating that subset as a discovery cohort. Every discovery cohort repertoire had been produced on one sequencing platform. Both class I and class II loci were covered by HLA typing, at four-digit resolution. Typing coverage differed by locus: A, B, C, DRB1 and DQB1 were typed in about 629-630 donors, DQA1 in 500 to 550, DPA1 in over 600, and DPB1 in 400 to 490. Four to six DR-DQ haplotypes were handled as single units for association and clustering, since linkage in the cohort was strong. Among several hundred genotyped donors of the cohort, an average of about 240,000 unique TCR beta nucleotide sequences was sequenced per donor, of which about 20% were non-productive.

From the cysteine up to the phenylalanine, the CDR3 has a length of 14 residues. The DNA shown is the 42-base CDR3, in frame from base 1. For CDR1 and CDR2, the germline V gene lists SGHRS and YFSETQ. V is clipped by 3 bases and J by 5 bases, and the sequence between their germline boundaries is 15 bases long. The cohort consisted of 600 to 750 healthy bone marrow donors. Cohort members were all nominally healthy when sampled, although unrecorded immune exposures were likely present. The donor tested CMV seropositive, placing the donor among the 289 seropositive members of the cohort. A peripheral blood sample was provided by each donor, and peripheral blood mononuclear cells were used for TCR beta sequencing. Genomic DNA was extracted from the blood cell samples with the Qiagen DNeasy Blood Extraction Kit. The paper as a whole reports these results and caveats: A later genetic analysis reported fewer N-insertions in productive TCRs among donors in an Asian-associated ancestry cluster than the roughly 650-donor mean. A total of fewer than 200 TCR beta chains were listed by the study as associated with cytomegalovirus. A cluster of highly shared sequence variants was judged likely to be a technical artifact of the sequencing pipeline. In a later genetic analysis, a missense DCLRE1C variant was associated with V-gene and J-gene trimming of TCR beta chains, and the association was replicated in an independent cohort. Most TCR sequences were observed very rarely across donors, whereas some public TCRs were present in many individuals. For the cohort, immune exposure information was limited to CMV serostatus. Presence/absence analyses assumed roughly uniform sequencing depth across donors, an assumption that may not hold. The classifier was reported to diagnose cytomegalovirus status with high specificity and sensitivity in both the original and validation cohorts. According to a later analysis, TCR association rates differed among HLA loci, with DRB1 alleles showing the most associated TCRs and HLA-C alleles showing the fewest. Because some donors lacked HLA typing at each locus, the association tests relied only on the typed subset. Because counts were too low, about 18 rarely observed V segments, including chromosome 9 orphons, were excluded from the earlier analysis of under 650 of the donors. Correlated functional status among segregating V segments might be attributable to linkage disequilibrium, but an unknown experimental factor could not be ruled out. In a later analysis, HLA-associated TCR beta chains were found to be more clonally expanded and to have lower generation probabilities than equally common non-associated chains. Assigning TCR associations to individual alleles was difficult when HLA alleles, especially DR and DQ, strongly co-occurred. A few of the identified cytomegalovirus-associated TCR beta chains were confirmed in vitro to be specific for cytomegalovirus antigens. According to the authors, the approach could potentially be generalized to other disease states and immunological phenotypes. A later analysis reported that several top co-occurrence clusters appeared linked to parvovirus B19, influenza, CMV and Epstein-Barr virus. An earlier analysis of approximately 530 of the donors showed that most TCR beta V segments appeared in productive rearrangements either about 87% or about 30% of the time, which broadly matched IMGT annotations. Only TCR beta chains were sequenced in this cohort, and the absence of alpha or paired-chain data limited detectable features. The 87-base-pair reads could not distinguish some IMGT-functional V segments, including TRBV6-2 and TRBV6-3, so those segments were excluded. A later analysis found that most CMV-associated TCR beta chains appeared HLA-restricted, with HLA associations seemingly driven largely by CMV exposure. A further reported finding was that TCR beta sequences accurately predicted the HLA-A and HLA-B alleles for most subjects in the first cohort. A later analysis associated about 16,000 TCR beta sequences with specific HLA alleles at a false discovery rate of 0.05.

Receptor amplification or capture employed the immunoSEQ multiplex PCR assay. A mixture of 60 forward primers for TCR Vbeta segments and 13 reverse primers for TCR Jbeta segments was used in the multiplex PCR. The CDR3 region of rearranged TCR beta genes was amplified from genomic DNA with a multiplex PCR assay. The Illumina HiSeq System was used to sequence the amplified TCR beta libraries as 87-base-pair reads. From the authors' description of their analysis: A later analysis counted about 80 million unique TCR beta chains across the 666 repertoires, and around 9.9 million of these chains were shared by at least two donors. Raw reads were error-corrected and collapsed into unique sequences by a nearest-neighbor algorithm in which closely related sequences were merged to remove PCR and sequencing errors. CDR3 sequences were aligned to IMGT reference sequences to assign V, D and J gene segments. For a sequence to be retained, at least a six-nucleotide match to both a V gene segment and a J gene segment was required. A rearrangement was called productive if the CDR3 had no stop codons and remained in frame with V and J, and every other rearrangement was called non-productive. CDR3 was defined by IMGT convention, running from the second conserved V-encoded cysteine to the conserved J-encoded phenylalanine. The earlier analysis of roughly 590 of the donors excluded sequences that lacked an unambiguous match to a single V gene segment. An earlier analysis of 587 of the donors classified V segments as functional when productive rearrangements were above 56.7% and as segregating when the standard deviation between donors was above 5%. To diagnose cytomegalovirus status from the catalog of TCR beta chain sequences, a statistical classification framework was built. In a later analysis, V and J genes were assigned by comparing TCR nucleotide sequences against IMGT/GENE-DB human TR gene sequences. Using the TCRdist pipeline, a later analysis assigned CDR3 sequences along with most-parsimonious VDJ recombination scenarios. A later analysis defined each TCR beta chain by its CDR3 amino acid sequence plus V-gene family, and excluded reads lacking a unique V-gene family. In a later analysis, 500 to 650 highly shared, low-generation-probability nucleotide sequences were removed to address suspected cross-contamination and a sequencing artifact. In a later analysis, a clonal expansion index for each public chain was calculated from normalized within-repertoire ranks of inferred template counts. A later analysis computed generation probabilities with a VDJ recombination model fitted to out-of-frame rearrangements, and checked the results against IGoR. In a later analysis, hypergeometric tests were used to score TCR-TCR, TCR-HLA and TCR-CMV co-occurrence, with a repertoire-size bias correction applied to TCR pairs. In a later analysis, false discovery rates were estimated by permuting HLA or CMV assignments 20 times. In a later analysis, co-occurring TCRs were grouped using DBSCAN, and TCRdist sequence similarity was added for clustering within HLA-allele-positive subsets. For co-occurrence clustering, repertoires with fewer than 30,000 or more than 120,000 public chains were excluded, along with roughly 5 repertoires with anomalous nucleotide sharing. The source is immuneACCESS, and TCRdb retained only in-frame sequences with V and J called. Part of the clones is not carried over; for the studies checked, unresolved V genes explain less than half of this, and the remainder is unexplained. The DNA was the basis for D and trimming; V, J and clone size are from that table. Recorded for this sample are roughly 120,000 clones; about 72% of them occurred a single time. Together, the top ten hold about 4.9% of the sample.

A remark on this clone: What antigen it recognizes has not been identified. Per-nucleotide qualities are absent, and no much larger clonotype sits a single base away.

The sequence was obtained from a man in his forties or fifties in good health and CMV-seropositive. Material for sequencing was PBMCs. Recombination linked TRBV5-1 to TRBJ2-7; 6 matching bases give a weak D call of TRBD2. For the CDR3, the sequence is CASSSRGLGHEQYF. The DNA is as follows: TGCGCCAGCAGCTCGCGGGGCCTAGGGCACGAGCAGTACTTC. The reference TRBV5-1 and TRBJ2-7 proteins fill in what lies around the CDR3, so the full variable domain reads KAGVTQTPRYLIKTRGQQVTLSCSPISGHRSVSWYQQTPGQGLQFLFEYFSETQRNKGNFPGRFSGRQFSNSRSEMNVSTLELGDSALYLCASSSRGLGHEQYFGPGTRLTVT.